The clone carrying this T cell receptor beta chain was observed a few times. Its antigen is as yet unknown. One end of the junction does not line up with germline, which may come from a read error. This CDR3 comprises 16 residues. CDR1 is MNHNS and CDR2 is SASEGT in the germline V gene. Some clones are missing from TCRdb's copy, which holds only in-frame ones; the method was immunoSEQ multiplex PCR. This repertoire shows roughly 180,000 clones, about 89% found once; its top ten account for about 1.8%. These data belong to a study of T cell responses to AZD1222 COVID-19 vaccine. Study observations and caveats: Researchers report vaccine-associated CD4 TCRs spanning spike, with dominance at 160-218 and 743-854. Repertoire collection took place solely once the T cell response had peaked. Most donors were white British, females outnumbered males, and clonal diversity was possibly underestimated. Reportedly, nearly half of unique spike TCRs recognized epitopes outside B.1.351/B.1.1.7 mutations.

V is TRBV6-1 and J is TRBJ1-5; TRBD1 agrees at 10 bases. Material: peripheral blood, obtained 28 days after the second AZD1222 dose. The source of this sequence is an adult who received the AZD1222 COVID-19 vaccine. The CDR3 bases are TGTGCCAGCATTGAAACCGGGACAGGGGGCAATCAGCCCCAGCATTTT. This sequence encodes CASIETGTGGNQPQHF.